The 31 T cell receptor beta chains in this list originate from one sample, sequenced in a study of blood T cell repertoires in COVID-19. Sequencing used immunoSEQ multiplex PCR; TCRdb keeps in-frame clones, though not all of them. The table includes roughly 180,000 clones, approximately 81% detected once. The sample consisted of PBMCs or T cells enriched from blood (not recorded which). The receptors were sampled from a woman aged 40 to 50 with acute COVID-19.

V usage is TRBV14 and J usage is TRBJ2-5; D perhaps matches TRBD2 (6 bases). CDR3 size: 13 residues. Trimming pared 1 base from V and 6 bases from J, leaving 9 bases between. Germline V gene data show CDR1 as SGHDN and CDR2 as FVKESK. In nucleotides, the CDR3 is TGTGCCAGCAGCCAAGCTGGGGGGAAGACCCAGTACTTC. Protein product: CASSQAGGKTQYF.

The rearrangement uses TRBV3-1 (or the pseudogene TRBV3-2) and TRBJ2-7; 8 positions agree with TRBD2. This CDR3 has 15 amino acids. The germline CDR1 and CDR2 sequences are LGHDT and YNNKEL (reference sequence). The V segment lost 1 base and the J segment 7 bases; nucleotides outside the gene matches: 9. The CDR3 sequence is CASSQGSGSVKEQYF. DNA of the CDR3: TGTGCCAGCAGCCAAGGCAGCGGGAGCGTAAAAGAGCAGTACTTC.

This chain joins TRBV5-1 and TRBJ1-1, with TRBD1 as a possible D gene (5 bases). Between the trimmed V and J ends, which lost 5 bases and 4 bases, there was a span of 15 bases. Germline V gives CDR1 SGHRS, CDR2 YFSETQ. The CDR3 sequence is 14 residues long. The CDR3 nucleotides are TGCGCCAGCAGTGGGGGGGGATTCGCCACTGAAGCTTTCTTT. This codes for CASSGGGFATEAFF.

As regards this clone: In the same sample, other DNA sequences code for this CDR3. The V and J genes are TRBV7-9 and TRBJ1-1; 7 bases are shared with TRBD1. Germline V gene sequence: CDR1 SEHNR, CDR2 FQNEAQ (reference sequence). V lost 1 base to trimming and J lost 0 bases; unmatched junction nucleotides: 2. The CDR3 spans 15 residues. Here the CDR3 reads CASSLGTGLNTEAFF. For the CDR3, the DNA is TGTGCCAGCAGCTTAGGGACAGGCCTGAACACTGAAGCTTTCTTT.

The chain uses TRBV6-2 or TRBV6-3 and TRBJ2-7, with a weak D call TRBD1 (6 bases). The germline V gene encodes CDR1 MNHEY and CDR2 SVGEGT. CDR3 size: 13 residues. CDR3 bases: TGTGCCAGCAGCCAGCCTGGGGGCGGCAGGGAAGGCGTC. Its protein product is CASSQPGGGREGV.

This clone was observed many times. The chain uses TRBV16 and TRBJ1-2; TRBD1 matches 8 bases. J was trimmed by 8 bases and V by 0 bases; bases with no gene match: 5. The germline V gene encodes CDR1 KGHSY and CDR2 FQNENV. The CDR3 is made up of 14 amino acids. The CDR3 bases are TGTGCCAGCAGCCAATCGACAGGGGTCTCGGGCTACACCTTC. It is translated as CASSQSTGVSGYTF.

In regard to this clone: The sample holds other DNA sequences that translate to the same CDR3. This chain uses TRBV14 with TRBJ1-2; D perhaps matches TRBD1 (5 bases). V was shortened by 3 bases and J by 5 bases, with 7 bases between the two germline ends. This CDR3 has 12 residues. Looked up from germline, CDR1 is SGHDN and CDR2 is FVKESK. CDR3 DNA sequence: TGTGCCAGCAGCCAGGGGGGTTATGGCTACACCTTC. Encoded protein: CASSQGGYGYTF. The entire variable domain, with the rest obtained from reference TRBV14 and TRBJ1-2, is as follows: EAGVTQFPSHSVIEKGQTVTLRCDPISGHDNLYWYRRVMGKEIKFLLHFVKESKQDESGMPNNRFLAERTGGTYSTLKVQPAELEDSGVYFCASSQGGYGYTFGSGTRLTVV.

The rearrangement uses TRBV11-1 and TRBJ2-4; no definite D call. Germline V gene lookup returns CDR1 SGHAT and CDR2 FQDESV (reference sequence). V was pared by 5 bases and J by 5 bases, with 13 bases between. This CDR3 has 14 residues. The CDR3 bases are TGTGCCAGCAGCCCGGGTCACCTTCAAAACATTCAGTACTTC. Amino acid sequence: CASSPGHLQNIQYF.

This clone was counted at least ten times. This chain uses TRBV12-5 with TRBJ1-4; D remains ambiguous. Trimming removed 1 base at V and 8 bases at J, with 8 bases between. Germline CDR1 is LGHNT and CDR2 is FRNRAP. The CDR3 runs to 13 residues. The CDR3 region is CASGLAIEEKLFF. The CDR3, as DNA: TGTGCTAGTGGTTTGGCGATTGAGGAAAAACTGTTTTTT.

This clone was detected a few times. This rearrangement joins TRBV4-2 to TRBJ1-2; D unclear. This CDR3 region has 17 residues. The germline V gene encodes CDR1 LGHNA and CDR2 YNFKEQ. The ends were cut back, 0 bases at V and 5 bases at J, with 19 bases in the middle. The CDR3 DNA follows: TGTGCCAGCAGCCAAGATAGTGGACTTCGAGTCCTTTATGGCTACACCTTC. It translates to CASSQDSGLRVLYGYTF.

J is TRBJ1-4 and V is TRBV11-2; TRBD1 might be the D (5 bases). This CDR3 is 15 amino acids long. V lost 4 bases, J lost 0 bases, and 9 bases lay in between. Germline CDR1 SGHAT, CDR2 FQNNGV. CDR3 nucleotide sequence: TGTGCCAGCAGCTGGACGGGGGCAACTAATGAAAAACTGTTTTTT. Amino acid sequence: CASSWTGATNEKLFF.

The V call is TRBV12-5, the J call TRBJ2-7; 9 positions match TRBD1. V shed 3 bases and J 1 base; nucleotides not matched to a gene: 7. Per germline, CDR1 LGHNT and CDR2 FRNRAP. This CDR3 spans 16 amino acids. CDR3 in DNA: TGTGCTAGTGGTTTCTGGGGACAGGGCCTATCCTACGAGCAGTACTTC. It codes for CASGFWGQGLSYEQYF.

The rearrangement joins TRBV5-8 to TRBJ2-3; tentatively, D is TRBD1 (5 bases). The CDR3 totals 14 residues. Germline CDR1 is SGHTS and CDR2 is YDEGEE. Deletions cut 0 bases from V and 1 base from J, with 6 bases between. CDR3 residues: CASSLGRGTDTQYF. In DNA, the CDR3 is TGTGCCAGCAGCTTGGGCAGGGGCACAGATACGCAGTATTTT.

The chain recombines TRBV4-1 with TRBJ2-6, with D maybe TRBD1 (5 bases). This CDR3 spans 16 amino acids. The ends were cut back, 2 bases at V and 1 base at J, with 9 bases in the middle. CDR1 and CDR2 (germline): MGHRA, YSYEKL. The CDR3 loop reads CASSQPSGSGANVLTF. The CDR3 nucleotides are TGCGCCAGCAGCCAACCCTCAGGGTCTGGGGCCAACGTCCTGACTTTC.

The CDR3 region is CASSLDRAYGYTF. The DNA of the CDR3 is TGTGCCAGCAGCTTAGACAGGGCTTATGGCTACACCTTC. V usage is TRBV5-6 and J usage is TRBJ1-2; 7 bases are shared with TRBD1. This CDR3 spans 13 amino acids. The J segment lost 5 bases and the V segment lost 2 bases, leaving 3 bases of the junction unmatched. Germline V gene data show CDR1 as SGHDT and CDR2 as YYEEEE.

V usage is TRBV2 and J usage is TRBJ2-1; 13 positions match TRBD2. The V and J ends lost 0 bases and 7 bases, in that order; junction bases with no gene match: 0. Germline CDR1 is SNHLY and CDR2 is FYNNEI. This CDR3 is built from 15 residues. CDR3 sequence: CASSEAGLAGNEQFF. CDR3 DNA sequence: TGTGCCAGCAGTGAAGCGGGACTAGCGGGAAATGAGCAGTTCTTC.

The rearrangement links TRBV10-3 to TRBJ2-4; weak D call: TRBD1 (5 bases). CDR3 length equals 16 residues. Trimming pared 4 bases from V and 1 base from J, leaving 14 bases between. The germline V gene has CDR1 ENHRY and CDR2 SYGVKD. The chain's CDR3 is CAISVDGALAKNIQYF. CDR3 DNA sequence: TGTGCCATCAGTGTAGATGGGGCTTTGGCCAAAAACATTCAGTACTTC.

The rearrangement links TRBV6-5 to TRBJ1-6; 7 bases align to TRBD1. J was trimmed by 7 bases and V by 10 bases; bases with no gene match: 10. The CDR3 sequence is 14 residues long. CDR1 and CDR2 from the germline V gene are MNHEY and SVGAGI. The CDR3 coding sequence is TGTGCCACTCAGGGGGGCGCCTGGAATTCACCCCTCCACTTT. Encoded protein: CATQGGAWNSPLHF.

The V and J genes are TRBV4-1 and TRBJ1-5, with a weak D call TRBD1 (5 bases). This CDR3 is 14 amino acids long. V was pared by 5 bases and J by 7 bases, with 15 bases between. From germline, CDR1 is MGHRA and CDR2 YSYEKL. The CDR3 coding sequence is TGCGCCAGCAGCTCGCAGGGATCCGAACAGCCCCAGCATTTT. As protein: CASSSQGSEQPQHF.

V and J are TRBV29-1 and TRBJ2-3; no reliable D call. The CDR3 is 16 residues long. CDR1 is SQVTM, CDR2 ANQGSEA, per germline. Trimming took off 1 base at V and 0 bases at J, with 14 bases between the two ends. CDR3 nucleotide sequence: TGCAGCGTTGAAGCCCGGTACAGATCTAGCACAGATACGCAGTATTTT. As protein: CSVEARYRSSTDTQYF.

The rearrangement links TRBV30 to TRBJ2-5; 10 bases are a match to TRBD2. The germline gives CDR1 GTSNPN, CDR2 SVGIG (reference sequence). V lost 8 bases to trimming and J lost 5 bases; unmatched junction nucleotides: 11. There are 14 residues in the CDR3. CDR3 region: CASKSGRAAETQYF. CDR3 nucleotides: TGTGCCAGTAAAAGCGGGAGGGCCGCCGAGACCCAGTACTTC.

CDR3 sequence (DNA): TGTGCCAGCACCCTTCAGGGATCGAACACTGAAGCTTTCTTT. It specifies CASTLQGSNTEAFF. This rearrangement joins TRBV2 to TRBJ1-1, with a tentative D call TRBD1 (5 bases). CDR1 and CDR2 from the germline V gene are SNHLY and FYNNEI. The CDR3 loop spans 14 amino acids. V gave up 7 bases and J gave up 1 base, with 13 bases separating them.

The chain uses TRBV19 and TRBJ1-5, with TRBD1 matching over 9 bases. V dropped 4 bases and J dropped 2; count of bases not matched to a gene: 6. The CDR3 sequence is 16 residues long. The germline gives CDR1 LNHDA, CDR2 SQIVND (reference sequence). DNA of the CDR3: TGTGCCAGTAGTACCGATACAGGGGGCGGCAATCAGCCCCAGCATTTT. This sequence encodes CASSTDTGGGNQPQHF.

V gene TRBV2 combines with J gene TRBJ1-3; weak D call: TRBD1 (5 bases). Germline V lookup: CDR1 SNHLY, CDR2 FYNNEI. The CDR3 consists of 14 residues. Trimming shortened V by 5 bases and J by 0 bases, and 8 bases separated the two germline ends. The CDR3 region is CASSMGGSGNTIYF. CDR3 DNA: TGTGCCAGCAGTATGGGGGGCTCTGGAAACACCATATATTTT.

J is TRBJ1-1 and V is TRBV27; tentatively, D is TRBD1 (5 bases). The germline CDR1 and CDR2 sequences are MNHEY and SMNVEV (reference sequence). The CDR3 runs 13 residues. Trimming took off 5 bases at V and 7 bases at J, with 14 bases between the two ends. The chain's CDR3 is CASSPGGALEAFF. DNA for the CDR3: TGTGCCAGCAGTCCGGGGGGAGCCCTTGAAGCTTTCTTT.

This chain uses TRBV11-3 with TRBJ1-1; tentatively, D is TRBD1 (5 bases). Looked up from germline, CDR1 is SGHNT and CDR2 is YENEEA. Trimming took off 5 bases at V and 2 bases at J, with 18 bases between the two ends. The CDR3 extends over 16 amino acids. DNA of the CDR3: TGTGCCAGCAGCCCGGCGGGGGGAGGACTTAACACTGAAGCTTTCTTT. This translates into CASSPAGGGLNTEAFF.

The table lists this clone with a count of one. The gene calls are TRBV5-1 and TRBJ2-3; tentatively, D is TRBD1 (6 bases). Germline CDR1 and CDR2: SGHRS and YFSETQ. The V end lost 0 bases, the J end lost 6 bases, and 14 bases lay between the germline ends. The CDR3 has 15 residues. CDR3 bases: TGCGCCAGCAGCTTGGCGGTCACAGGGCACGATACGCAGTATTTT. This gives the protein CASSLAVTGHDTQYF. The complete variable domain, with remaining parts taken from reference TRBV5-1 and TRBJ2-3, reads KAGVTQTPRYLIKTRGQQVTLSCSPISGHRSVSWYQQTPGQGLQFLFEYFSETQRNKGNFPGRFSGRQFSNSRSEMNVSTLELGDSALYLCASSLAVTGHDTQYFGPGTRLTVL.

The CDR3 coding sequence is TGTGCCAGCAGCCCCCGGGGCGGGGAGCTGTTTTTT. It specifies CASSPRGGELFF. The V and J genes are TRBV13 and TRBJ2-2; perhaps TRBD2 as D (5 bases). The CDR3 consists of 12 residues. V lost 5 bases to trimming and J lost 7 bases, with 8 bases between them. Per the germline V gene, CDR1 is PRHDT and CDR2 is FYEKMQ (reference sequence).

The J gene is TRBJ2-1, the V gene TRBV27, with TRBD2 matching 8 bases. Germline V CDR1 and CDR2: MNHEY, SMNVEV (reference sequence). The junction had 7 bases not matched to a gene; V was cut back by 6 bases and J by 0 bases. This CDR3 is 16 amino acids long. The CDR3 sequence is CASSQRLASSYNEQFF. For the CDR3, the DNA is TGTGCCAGCAGCCAAAGACTAGCGAGCTCCTACAATGAGCAGTTCTTC.

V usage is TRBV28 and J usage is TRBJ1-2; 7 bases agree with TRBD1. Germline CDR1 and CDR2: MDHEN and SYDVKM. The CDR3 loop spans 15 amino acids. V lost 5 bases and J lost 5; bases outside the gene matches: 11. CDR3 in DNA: TGTGCCAGCAGTCCGGCAGGGGGTTTAAAATATGGCTACACCTTC. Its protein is CASSPAGGLKYGYTF.

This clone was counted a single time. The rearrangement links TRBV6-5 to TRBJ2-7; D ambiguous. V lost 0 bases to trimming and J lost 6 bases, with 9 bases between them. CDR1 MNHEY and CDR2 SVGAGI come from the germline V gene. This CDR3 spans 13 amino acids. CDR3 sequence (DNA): TGTGCCAGCAGTTACTCGAGAAAATTCGAGCAGTACTTC. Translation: CASSYSRKFEQYF.